One and the same sample provided the 4 T cell receptor beta chains below, sequenced in a study of blood T cells in healthy people across ages. A second about 7 to 12 cycle PCR used barcoded and J-beta primers. TCRdb reprocessed the 5' RACE reads via MiXCR and lists one record per CDR3 protein. In the table there are 590,000 or so distinct CDR3 sequences, approximately 30% of which are singletons. The source material was blood. The origin of the receptors is a woman aged 80 or over in good health.

About this clonotype: Possible read error: a much larger clone is one base away. This rearrangement joins TRBV20-1 to TRBJ2-6; 9 bases map to TRBD1. This CDR3 is 17 amino acids long. Germline CDR1 is DFQATT and CDR2 is SNEGSKA (reference sequence). The CDR3 DNA is TGCAGTGCTAGACCGGGACAGGGACGCTCTGGGGCCAACGTCCAGACTTTC. Translated, it gives CSARPGQGRSGANVQTF.

This clonotype was seen ten or more times. This sequence joins TRBV28 and TRBJ1-1; D is ambiguous. Trimming took 10 bases from V and 5 from J, leaving 8 bases between them. This CDR3 comprises 10 residues. CDR1 and CDR2 from the germline V gene are MDHEN and SYDVKM. This CDR3 is CATQFTEAFF. The DNA for the CDR3 is TGTGCCACCCAATTTACTGAAGCTTTCTTT.

This sequence joins TRBV28 and TRBJ2-1; the match to TRBD2 covers 7 bases. The V gene end was trimmed by 7 bases and the J gene end by 2 bases; junction bases not matched to a gene: 20. Germline V lookup: CDR1 MDHEN, CDR2 SYDVKM. CDR3 length: 19 amino acids. CDR3 sequence: CASTDGLGLISSPYNEQFF. The CDR3 bases are TGTGCCAGCACCGACGGACTAGGCCTCATATCAAGCCCCTACAATGAGCAGTTCTTC.

Ten or more counts support this clonotype. One base away lies a much larger clone, so this may be a sequencing read error. The chain employs TRBV7-9 and TRBJ2-5; D is tentatively TRBD1 or TRBD2 (5 bases each). The CDR3 is 16 amino acids. Germline V gene lookup returns CDR1 SEHNR and CDR2 FQNEAQ (reference sequence). Trimming cost V 5 bases and J 11 bases, with 27 bases left between them. CDR3: CASSPKGYGANNEQYF. Here the CDR3 DNA reads TGTGCCAGCAGCCCAAAAGGCTACGGGGCTAACAATGAGCAGTACTTC. The variable domain in full, with the rest retrieved from reference TRBV7-9 and TRBJ2-5, is DTGVSQNPRHKITKRGQNVTFRCDPISEHNRLYWYRQTLGQGPEFLTYFQNEAQLEKSRLLSDRFSAERPKGSFSTLEIQRTEQGDSAMYLCASSPKGYGANNEQYFGPGTRLLVL.